The 3 T cell receptor beta chains presented below share a single source sample, sequenced in a study of blood T cell repertoires in COVID-19. The table came from immunoSEQ multiplex PCR; TCRdb's copy has only in-frame clones and leaves some out. The sample contains around 65,000 clones, nearly 80% of which appear only once. Sequenced sample: peripheral blood. Every receptor here comes from a human donor in a cohort sampled during active COVID-19.

The V call is TRBV7-2, the J call TRBJ1-1, with 7 bases lining up with TRBD1. The junction had 8 bases not matched to a gene; V was cut back by 5 bases and J by 5 bases. Germline CDR1 is SGHTA and CDR2 is FQGNSA. The CDR3 length is 14 residues. CDR3: CASSPETGRTEAFF. DNA for the CDR3: TGTGCCAGCAGCCCCGAGACAGGGAGGACTGAAGCTTTCTTT.

The CDR3 sequence: CATSDWGGVGYTF. The CDR3 nucleotides are TGTGCCACCAGTGATTGGGGCGGCGTTGGCTACACCTTC. V gene TRBV24-1 combines with J gene TRBJ1-2; perhaps TRBD1 as D (5 bases). V lost 2 bases to trimming and J lost 7 bases, with 10 bases between them. This CDR3 has 13 amino acids. Germline V lookup: CDR1 KGHDR, CDR2 SFDVKD.

This clone was recorded once. The chain is built from TRBV7-2 and TRBJ2-2; D gene unclear. Germline V gives CDR1 SGHTA, CDR2 FQGNSA. V shed 5 bases and J shed 9 bases, with 10 bases lying between them. The CDR3 runs 12 residues. The CDR3 loop reads CASSPLAWELFF. CDR3 DNA: TGTGCCAGCAGCCCCCTGGCCTGGGAGCTGTTTTTT.